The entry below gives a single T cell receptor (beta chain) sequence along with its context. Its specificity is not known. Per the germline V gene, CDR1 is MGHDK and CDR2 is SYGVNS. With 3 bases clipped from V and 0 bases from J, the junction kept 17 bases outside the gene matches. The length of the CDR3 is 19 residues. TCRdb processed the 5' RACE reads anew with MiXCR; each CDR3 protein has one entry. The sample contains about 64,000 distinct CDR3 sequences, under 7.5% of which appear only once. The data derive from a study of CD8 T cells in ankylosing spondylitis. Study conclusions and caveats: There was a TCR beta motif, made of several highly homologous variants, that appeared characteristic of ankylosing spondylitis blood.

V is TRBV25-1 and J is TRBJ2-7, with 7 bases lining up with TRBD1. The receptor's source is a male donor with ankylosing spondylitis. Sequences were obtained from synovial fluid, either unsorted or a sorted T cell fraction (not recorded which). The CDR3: CASSDPNRDPGQYSYEQYF. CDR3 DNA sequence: TGTGCCAGCAGTGACCCCAACCGCGACCCGGGACAGTACTCCTACGAGCAGTACTTC.